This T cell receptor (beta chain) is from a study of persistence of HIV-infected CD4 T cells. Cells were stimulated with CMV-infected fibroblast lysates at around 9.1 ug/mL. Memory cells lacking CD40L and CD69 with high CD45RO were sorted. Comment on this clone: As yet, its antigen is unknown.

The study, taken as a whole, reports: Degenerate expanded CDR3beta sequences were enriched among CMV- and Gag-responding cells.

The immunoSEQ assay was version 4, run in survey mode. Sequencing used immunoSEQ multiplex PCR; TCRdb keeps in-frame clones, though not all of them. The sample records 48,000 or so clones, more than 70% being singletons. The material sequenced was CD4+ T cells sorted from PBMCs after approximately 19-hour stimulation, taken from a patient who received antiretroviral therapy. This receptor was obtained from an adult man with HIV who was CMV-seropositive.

DNA for the CDR3: TGTGCCAGTAGTATAGTTCTGTCTAGCAATCAGCCCCAGCATTTT. Translated, it gives CASSIVLSSNQPQHF. The rearrangement uses TRBV19 and TRBJ1-5, with D unresolved. This CDR3 comprises 15 residues. Trimming pared 1 base from V and 0 bases from J, leaving 7 bases between. Per germline, CDR1 LNHDA and CDR2 SQIVND (reference sequence).